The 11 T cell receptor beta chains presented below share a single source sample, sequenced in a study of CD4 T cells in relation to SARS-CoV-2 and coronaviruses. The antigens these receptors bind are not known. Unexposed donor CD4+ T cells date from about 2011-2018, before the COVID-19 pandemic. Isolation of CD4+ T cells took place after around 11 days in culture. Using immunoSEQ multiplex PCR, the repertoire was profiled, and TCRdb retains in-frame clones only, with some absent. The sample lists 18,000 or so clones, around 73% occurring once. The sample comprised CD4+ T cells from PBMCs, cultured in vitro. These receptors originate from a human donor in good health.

The CDR3: CAWSVRRFSNQPQHF. CDR3 coding DNA: TGTGCCTGGAGTGTACGGCGCTTCAGCAATCAGCCCCAGCATTTT. The chain recombines TRBV30 with TRBJ1-5; D gene ambiguous. V lost 0 bases and J lost 1, with 10 bases in between. Germline V gene data show CDR1 as GTSNPN and CDR2 as SVGIG (reference sequence). The CDR3 length is 15 residues. The full variable domain, rest sourced from reference TRBV30 and TRBJ1-5, is SQTIHQWPATLVQPVGSPLSLECTVEGTSNPNLYWYRQAAGRGLQLLFYSVGIGQISSEVPQNLSASRPQDRQFILSSKKLLLSDSGFYLCAWSVRRFSNQPQHFGDGTRLSIL.

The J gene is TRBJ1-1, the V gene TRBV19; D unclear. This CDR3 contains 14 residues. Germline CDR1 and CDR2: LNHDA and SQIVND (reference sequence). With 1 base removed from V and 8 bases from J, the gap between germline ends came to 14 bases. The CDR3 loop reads CASSIGVQVREAFF. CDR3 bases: TGTGCCAGTAGTATAGGAGTTCAGGTCAGAGAAGCTTTCTTT. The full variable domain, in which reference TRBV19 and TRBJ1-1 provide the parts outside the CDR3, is DGGITQSPKYLFRKEGQNVTLSCEQNLNHDAMYWYRQDPGQGLRLIYYSQIVNDFQKGDIAEGYSVSREKKESFPLTVTSAQKNPTAFYLCASSIGVQVREAFFGQGTRLTVV.

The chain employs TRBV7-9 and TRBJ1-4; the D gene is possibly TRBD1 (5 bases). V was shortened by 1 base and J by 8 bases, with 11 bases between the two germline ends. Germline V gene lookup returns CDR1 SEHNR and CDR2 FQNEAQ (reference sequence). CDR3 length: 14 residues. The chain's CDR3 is CASSLDRIEEKLFF. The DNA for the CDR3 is TGTGCCAGCAGCTTAGACAGGATTGAGGAAAAACTGTTTTTT.

CDR3 amino acids: CASSLALPLFGTGELFF. The DNA for the CDR3 is TGTGCCAGCAGTTTAGCACTACCACTATTCGGCACCGGGGAGCTGTTTTTT. The chain joins TRBV28 to TRBJ2-2, with no clear D. The CDR3 runs 17 residues. Trimming shortened V by 2 bases and J by 4 bases, and 17 bases separated the two germline ends. CDR1 is MDHEN, CDR2 SYDVKM, per germline.

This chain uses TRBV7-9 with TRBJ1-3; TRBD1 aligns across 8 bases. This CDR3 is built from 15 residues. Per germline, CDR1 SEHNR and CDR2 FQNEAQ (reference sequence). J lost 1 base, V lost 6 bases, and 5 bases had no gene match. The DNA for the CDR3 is TGTGCCAGCAGGGGGGACAGGCTGTCTGGAAACACCATATATTTT. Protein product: CASRGDRLSGNTIYF.

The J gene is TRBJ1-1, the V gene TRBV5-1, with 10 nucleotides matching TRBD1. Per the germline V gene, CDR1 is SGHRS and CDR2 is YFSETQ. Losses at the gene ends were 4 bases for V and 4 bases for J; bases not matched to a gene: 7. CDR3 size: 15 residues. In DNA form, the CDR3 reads TGCGCCAGCAGCCGCATGGGACAGGGGAGCACTGAAGCTTTCTTT. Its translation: CASSRMGQGSTEAFF.

The CDR3 loop is CASSVIAGVPGELFF. In nucleotides, the CDR3 is TGCGCCAGCAGTGTAATAGCGGGAGTACCGGGGGAGCTGTTTTTT. V gene TRBV10-1 combines with J gene TRBJ2-2, with 9 bases matching TRBD2. The CDR3 covers 15 residues. Germline CDR1 is WNHNN and CDR2 is SYGVQD (reference sequence). V was clipped by 4 bases and J by 8 bases; unmatched bases: 8.

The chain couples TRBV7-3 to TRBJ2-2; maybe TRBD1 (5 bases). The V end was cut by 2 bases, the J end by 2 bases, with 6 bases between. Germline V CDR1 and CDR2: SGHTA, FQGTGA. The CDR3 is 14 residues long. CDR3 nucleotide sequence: TGTGCCAGCAGCTTACAGGGTAACACCGGGGAGCTGTTTTTT. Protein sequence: CASSLQGNTGELFF.

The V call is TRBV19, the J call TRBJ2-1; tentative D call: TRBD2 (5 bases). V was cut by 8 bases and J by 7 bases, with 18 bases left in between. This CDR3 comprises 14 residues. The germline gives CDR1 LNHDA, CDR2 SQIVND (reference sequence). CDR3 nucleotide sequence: TGTGCCAGTGGGGAGAGGGAGCTCCATAATGAGCAGTTCTTC. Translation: CASGERELHNEQFF.

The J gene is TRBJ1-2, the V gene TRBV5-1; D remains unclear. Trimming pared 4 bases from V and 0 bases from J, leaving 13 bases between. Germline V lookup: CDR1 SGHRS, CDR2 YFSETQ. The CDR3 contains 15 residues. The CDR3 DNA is TGCGCCAGCAGCCCCTCCCCCAGTCCTAACTATGGCTACACCTTC. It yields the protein CASSPSPSPNYGYTF. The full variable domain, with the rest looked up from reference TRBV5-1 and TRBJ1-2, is KAGVTQTPRYLIKTRGQQVTLSCSPISGHRSVSWYQQTPGQGLQFLFEYFSETQRNKGNFPGRFSGRQFSNSRSEMNVSTLELGDSALYLCASSPSPSPNYGYTFGSGTRLTVV.

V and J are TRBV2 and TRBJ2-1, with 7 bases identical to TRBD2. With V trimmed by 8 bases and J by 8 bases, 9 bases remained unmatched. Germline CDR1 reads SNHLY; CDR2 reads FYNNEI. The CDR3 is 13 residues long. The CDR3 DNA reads TGTGCCAGCCTACTGCGGGAGAGCGATGAGCAGTTCTTC. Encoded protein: CASLLRESDEQFF. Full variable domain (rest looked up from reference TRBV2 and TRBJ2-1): EPEVTQTPSHQVTQMGQEVILRCVPISNHLYFYWYRQILGQKVEFLVSFYNNEISEKSEIFDDQFSVERPDGSNFTLKIRSTKLEDSAMYFCASLLRESDEQFFGPGTRLTVL.